This TCR beta chain originates from a study of blood T cell repertoires in COVID-19 (dated by TCRdb to 2018 to 2020). A note on the overall study: Samples from collaborators originated in the United States, Italy and Spain and spanned both the acute and convalescent phases of COVID-19. The prospective study material was composed of cDNA or gDNA derived from T cells, B-cell-depleted T cells, or PBMCs. The dataset comprised deeply sampled blood TCRbeta repertoires from subjects exposed to, actively infected with, or recovered from COVID-19. The repertoires were released in a freely available public database intended as a resource for research on the immune response to SARS-CoV-2. The samples were drawn from two sources: the first 160 participants of the ongoing ImmuneRACE study, and 1,000 to 1,500 subjects contributed by 6 global collaborators. The sample metadata nearly always contained a de-identified subject ID, COVID-19 status, age in years and sex. HLA class I and class II types, where available, came from metadata supplied by the sample provider rather than from assay-based typing.

The germline V gene supplies CDR1 LGHNA and CDR2 YSLEER. The CDR3, cysteine through phenylalanine, is 16 amino acids long. Here the CDR3 DNA is all that survives: 48 bases in frame from base 1. V trim: 0 bases; J trim: 9 bases; unmatched bases: 8. Broader findings and caveats from the paper: Clinical and demographic metadata were provided uncurated, with the amount varying by source and participant.

Each collaborating institution followed its own protocols to collect whole blood in K2EDTA tubes. For TCRbeta analysis, collaborator samples were shipped as frozen whole blood, as isolated PBMCs, or as DNA extracted from either sample type. This clone has just one count. This clone's antigen is unknown. Qualities for individual bases were not recorded, and no much larger clone is one base off. TCRbeta CDR3 regions were amplified from genomic DNA by means of the immunoSEQ Assay, a bias-controlled multiplex PCR. Per the original workflow: Within the assay, amplification of reference gene primers was used to estimate how many nucleated cells each sample contained. Sequence reads were collapsed and filtered to measure the absolute abundance of every unique TCRbeta CDR3 rearrangement. For each sample, productive Simpson clonality was calculated as the square root of Simpson's diversity index across productive rearrangements. TCRdb took this table from immuneACCESS and kept in-frame rearrangements with V and J called. Such tables lack part of the clones; where checked against another copy, unresolved V genes explain under half of the gap, and the rest is unexplained. The V and J calls and the clone size are those of that table, but D and trimming were determined from the DNA. For this sample the table gives 150,000 to 180,000 clones, of which about four fifths were detected only once. Together, the top ten hold 0.45% to 0.6% of the sample.

What was sequenced was peripheral blood. The chain is encoded by TRBV4-3 joined to TRBJ1-6; TRBD1 lines up with 7 middle nucleotides. The TCR comes from a man aged 55 to 70 with acute or convalescent COVID-19. The DNA is as follows: TGCGCCAGCAGCCAAGATCTCCCGACAGGGAGTTCACCCCTCCACTTT. It is translated as CASSQDLPTGSSPLHF.